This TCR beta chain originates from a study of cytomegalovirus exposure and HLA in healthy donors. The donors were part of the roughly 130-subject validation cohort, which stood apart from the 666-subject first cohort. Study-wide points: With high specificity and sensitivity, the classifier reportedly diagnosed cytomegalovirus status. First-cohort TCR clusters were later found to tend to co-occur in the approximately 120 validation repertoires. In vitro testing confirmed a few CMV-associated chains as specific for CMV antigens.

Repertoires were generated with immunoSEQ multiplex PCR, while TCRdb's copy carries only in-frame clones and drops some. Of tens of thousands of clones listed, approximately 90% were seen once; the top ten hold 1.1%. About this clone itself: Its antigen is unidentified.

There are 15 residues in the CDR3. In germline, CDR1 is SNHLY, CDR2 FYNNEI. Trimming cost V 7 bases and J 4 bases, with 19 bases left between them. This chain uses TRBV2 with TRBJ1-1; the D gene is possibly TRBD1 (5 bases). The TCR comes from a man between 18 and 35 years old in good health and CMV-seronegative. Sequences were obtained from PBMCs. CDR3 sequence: CASMSGGGFVTEAFF. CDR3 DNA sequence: TGTGCCAGCATGTCGGGGGGGGGATTCGTCACTGAAGCTTTCTTT.